This T cell receptor beta chain was identified in a study of cytomegalovirus exposure and HLA in healthy donors. The overall study: Findings of an earlier analysis included over 95 million unique TCR beta sequences from 180 million or so T cells. Study results and limitations: Some public TCRs appeared in many individuals, while most sequences were rare.

Primers included in the PCR were 60 Vbeta and 13 Jbeta primers. In the original analysis: Unique TCR beta chains numbered 80 million to 95 million in a later analysis, with about 9.9 million shared. TCRdb's table, derived via immunoSEQ multiplex PCR, lists solely in-frame clones and lacks some. V, J and clone size reflect that table, while D and trimming were determined from the DNA. This table holds approximately 110,000 clones, roughly 78% found once. The donors (healthy individuals) were bone marrow donors. Points on this clone: Its antigen is as yet unknown.

This clonotype originated in a woman in her forties in good health and CMV-seronegative. The sample consisted of PBMCs.

The CDR3 sequence is CASSRDIGDLTYEQYF. CDR3 bases: TGTGCCAGCAGTCGGGACATAGGTGATCTAACCTACGAGCAGTACTTC. V usage is TRBV27 and J usage is TRBJ2-7; a possible D gene is TRBD1 (6 bases). Per the germline V gene, CDR1 is MNHEY and CDR2 is SMNVEV (reference sequence). This CDR3 is 16 amino acids long. The V end was cut by 5 bases, the J end by 2 bases, with 19 bases between.